This entry lists 15 T cell receptor beta chains sequenced from one sample in a study of Ad26.COV2.S vaccination and SARS-CoV-2 variants. The treatment was: over 15 received Ad26.COV2.S at low or high dose, single or two shots; roughly five received placebo; per-sample allocation not given. Following the first vaccine or placebo injection, samples were taken on day 63. The table came from immunoSEQ multiplex PCR; TCRdb's copy has only in-frame clones and leaves some out. Here the sample spans about 250,000 clones, 70% to 90% being singletons. Sequencing used peripheral blood, obtained in a trial of Ad26.COV2.S vaccine versus placebo. These receptors came from a person between 18 and 60 years old who received the Ad26.COV2.S COVID-19 vaccine or a placebo.

The rearrangement links TRBV18 to TRBJ2-3; 9 bases fit TRBD2. Germline lookup yields CDR1 KGHSH and CDR2 LQKENI. The trim removed 3 bases at V and 2 bases at J, leaving 6 bases unmatched. CDR3 size: 16 residues. CDR3 loop: CASSPLRLADTDTQYF. In DNA form, the CDR3 reads TGTGCCAGCTCACCGCTCCGACTAGCGGACACAGATACGCAGTATTTT. The full variable domain, its missing parts supplied by reference TRBV18 and TRBJ2-3, is NAGVMQNPRHLVRRRGQEARLRCSPMKGHSHVYWYRQLPEEGLKFMVYLQKENIIDESGMPKERFSAEFPKEGPSILRIQQVVRGDSAAYFCASSPLRLADTDTQYFGPGTRLTVL.

The genes are TRBV2 and TRBJ2-1; 7 bases line up with TRBD1. From germline, CDR1 is SNHLY and CDR2 FYNNEI. J lost 9 bases, V lost 6 bases, and 17 bases had no gene match. This CDR3 region has 16 residues. For the CDR3, the DNA is TGTGCCAGCAGACGCTCCGGGACAGAAGTTTCGGGTGAGCAGTTCTTC. Its translation is CASRRSGTEVSGEQFF.

The genes are TRBV28 and TRBJ2-3; 13 bases line up with TRBD2. The CDR3 has 18 amino acids. Germline V gene sequence: CDR1 MDHEN, CDR2 SYDVKM. Trimming cost V 5 bases and J 5 bases; bases outside gene matches: 13. The CDR3 nucleotides are TGTGCCAGCAGTGCGTCAGGGATACTAGCGGGAGGGCAAGATACGCAGTATTTT. Translated, it gives CASSASGILAGGQDTQYF.

The chain links TRBV7-3 to TRBJ2-3; D is uncertain. Trimming cost V 2 bases and J 2 bases, with 11 bases left between them. The CDR3 sequence is 15 residues long. Germline assignment: CDR1 SGHTA and CDR2 FQGTGA. The chain's CDR3 is CASSLGRTPTDTQYF. CDR3 DNA: TGTGCCAGCAGCTTAGGGCGGACCCCCACAGATACGCAGTATTTT.

CDR3 sequence reads: CASSHQYGGVWGYGYTF. As DNA, the CDR3 is TGTGCCAGCAGTCACCAATATGGGGGGGTCTGGGGCTATGGCTACACCTTC. The rearrangement links TRBV28 to TRBJ1-2, with D perhaps matching TRBD1 (5 bases). The CDR3 spans 17 residues. V was trimmed by 5 bases and J by 4 bases, leaving 23 bases between them. Per the germline V gene, CDR1 is MDHEN and CDR2 is SYDVKM.

The chain combines TRBV5-1 with TRBJ2-3, with 9 bases lining up with TRBD2. V was pared by 8 bases and J by 0 bases, with 10 bases of the junction left unmatched. This CDR3 is 16 amino acids long. CDR1 and CDR2 (germline): SGHRS, YFSETQ. CDR3 DNA sequence: TGCGCCAGGGAACCAGCGGGGGGCCGAAGCACAGATACGCAGTATTTT. Encoded protein: CAREPAGGRSTDTQYF.

The chain recombines TRBV5-1 with TRBJ2-6; D remains unclear. Germline CDR1 is SGHRS and CDR2 is YFSETQ. This CDR3 has 14 amino acids. V was clipped by 3 bases and J by 0 bases, with 4 bases between them. CDR3 sequence (DNA): TGCGCCAGCAGCTATGGCTCTGGGGCCAACGTCCTGACTTTC. Encoded protein: CASSYGSGANVLTF.

The gene calls are TRBV4-3 and TRBJ1-2; D gene ambiguous. The length of the CDR3 is 14 residues. The germline V gene has CDR1 LGHNA and CDR2 YSLEER. V lost 0 bases and J lost 4, with 9 bases in between. The CDR3 region is CASSQDLGPYGYTF. The CDR3 DNA follows: TGCGCCAGCAGCCAAGATCTGGGTCCCTATGGCTACACCTTC.

This clone was observed a few times. In DNA form, the CDR3 reads TGTGCCATCGACCGGGACAGGGGGTTGTATCAGCCCCAGCATTTT. It yields the protein CAIDRDRGLYQPQHF. The rearrangement links TRBV6-5 to TRBJ1-5, with 11 bases lining up with TRBD1. This CDR3 has 15 residues. Per germline, CDR1 MNHEY and CDR2 SVGAGI. Trimming took 10 bases from V and 5 from J; bases not matched to a gene: 10.

This chain joins TRBV18 and TRBJ2-3; 9 bases agree with TRBD2. The CDR3 has 15 residues. Germline CDR1 and CDR2: KGHSH and LQKENI. Trimming took 1 base from V and 3 from J; bases not matched to a gene: 2. CDR3 sequence (DNA): TGTGCCAGCTCACCACTAGCGGGGGTTACAGATACGCAGTATTTT. Its protein product is CASSPLAGVTDTQYF.

V is TRBV7-6 and J is TRBJ1-6, with D unclear. The V gene's germline CDR1 is SGHVS and CDR2 FNYEAQ. The CDR3 has 15 residues. V dropped 8 bases and J dropped 9 bases, with 20 bases sitting between them. The chain's CDR3 is CASSGVEAGSSPLHF. CDR3 DNA sequence: TGTGCCAGCTCCGGCGTGGAGGCAGGTTCTTCACCCCTCCACTTT.

The chain has TRBV6-5 and TRBJ2-2; either TRBD1 or TRBD2 may supply D (5 bases each). Germline assignment: CDR1 MNHEY and CDR2 SVGAGI. The germline V and J ends were trimmed by 0 bases and 7 bases, with 9 bases remaining between them. The CDR3 is 14 residues long. The CDR3 protein is CASSYSLRGGELFF. The CDR3, as DNA: TGTGCCAGCAGTTACTCCCTGAGGGGCGGGGAGCTGTTTTTT.

This clone has a handful of counts. The V call is TRBV7-9, the J call TRBJ2-7; 7 nucleotides line up with TRBD1. This CDR3 contains 15 residues. The germline V gene encodes CDR1 SEHNR and CDR2 FQNEAQ (reference sequence). V lost 5 bases and J lost 2; bases outside the gene matches: 9. The CDR3 is CASSHAGTAPYEQYF. CDR3 in DNA: TGTGCCAGCAGCCATGCCGGGACAGCTCCCTACGAGCAGTACTTC.

CDR3 nucleotide sequence: TGTGCCAGCATGGACAGGGGGCCATATAGCAATCAGCCCCAGCATTTT. This gives the protein CASMDRGPYSNQPQHF. This rearrangement joins TRBV7-2 to TRBJ1-5; 11 positions match TRBD1. J gave up 0 bases and V 7 bases, and 5 bases lay outside the gene matches. In germline, CDR1 is SGHTA, CDR2 FQGNSA. The CDR3 consists of 16 residues.

The chain employs TRBV4-2 and TRBJ2-5; TRBD2 matches at 11 bases. Unmatched junction bases numbered 1, after V lost 1 base and J lost 3 bases. The CDR3 has 15 residues. Germline assignment: CDR1 LGHNA and CDR2 YNFKEQ. The CDR3 sequence is CASSQAGLAEETQYF. The CDR3 bases are TGTGCCAGCAGCCAAGCGGGACTAGCGGAAGAGACCCAGTACTTC.